These 28 T cell receptor beta chains share one sample of origin, sequenced in a study of response to subunit inactivated influenza vaccine. TCRdb analysed the RT-PCR reads with MiXCR anew, one entry per CDR3 protein. The sample has about 700,000 distinct CDR3 sequences; less than 20% are singletons. Here the sequenced sample was PBMCs from blood, taken 11 to 12 days after vaccination. Receptors were obtained from a man aged 50 to 60 who received an inactivated influenza vaccine.

The V gene is TRBV20-1, the J gene TRBJ2-7, with D perhaps given as TRBD1 or TRBD2 (5 bases each). The V gene's germline CDR1 is DFQATT and CDR2 SNEGSKA (reference sequence). Trimming removed 3 bases at V and 0 bases at J, with 12 bases between. The CDR3 is 14 residues long. CDR3 amino acids: CSASRDRASYEQYF. CDR3 sequence (DNA): TGCAGTGCTAGCCGGGACCGAGCCTCCTACGAGCAGTACTTC.

This clonotype was found a few times. V usage is TRBV20-1 and J usage is TRBJ2-3; D remains unclear. The CDR3 spans 13 residues. V was clipped by 2 bases and J by 6 bases, with 12 bases between them. Germline values: CDR1 DFQATT, CDR2 SNEGSKA (reference sequence). The CDR3 loop is CSARWSVGDTQYF. The DNA of the CDR3 is TGCAGTGCTAGATGGTCGGTTGGTGATACGCAGTATTTT.

This clonotype was seen a few times. The chain couples TRBV5-1 to TRBJ2-5; no definite D call. Germline V lookup: CDR1 SGHRS, CDR2 YFSETQ. Trimming took off 0 bases at V and 4 bases at J, with 7 bases between the two ends. The length of the CDR3 is 13 residues. CDR3 sequence reads: CASSLDVPETQYF. For the CDR3, the DNA is TGCGCCAGCAGCTTGGACGTCCCAGAGACCCAGTACTTC.

This clonotype was observed a handful of times. The V call is TRBV5-6, the J call TRBJ1-4, with a tentative D call TRBD1 (6 bases). V was clipped by 4 bases and J by 8 bases, with 18 bases between them. In germline, CDR1 is SGHDT, CDR2 YYEEEE. The CDR3 runs to 15 residues. CDR3 in amino acids: CASSPRQVIGEKLFF. The CDR3 coding sequence is TGTGCCAGCAGCCCGCGACAGGTGATAGGCGAAAAACTGTTTTTT.

The chain couples TRBV9 to TRBJ2-1, with D uncertain. Germline values: CDR1 SGDLS, CDR2 YYNGEE. The CDR3 covers 13 residues. Trimming pared 0 bases from V and 10 bases from J, leaving 11 bases between. The DNA for the CDR3 is TGTGCCAGCAGCGTAGCAGTTCAAAGCGAGCAGTTCTTC. As protein: CASSVAVQSEQFF.

This clonotype was seen a few times. The chain is built from TRBV9 and TRBJ2-3; the D is unclear. The V and J ends lost 6 bases and 0 bases respectively, with 11 bases between them. CDR3 length: 14 residues. Germline-derived CDR1 and CDR2 are SGDLS and YYNGEE. The CDR3 coding sequence is TGTGCCAGCAACGTTCGCGGTAGCACAGATACGCAGTATTTT. Translation gives CASNVRGSTDTQYF.

The chain joins TRBV5-1 to TRBJ2-7; D possibly corresponds to TRBD1 (6 bases). The CDR3 sequence is 15 residues long. Per germline, CDR1 SGHRS and CDR2 YFSETQ. V shed 4 bases and J shed 2 bases, with 16 bases lying between them. CDR3 region: CASSPAGVLTYEQYF. As DNA, the CDR3 is TGCGCCAGCAGCCCAGCAGGGGTCTTAACCTACGAGCAGTACTTC.

This clonotype was found a few times. Written as DNA, the CDR3 is TGTGCCAGCAGCTTAGATAGGGGGAATGGTGAAGCTTTCTTT. Protein: CASSLDRGNGEAFF. The chain carries TRBV7-9 and TRBJ1-1, with D tentatively TRBD1 (6 bases). The CDR3 has 14 residues. The V end lost 1 base, the J end lost 7 bases, and 13 bases lay between the germline ends. Germline V gives CDR1 SEHNR, CDR2 FQNEAQ (reference sequence).

This clonotype has more than one count but fewer than ten. The chain employs TRBV19 and TRBJ2-7; 15 nucleotides match TRBD2. The CDR3 consists of 14 residues. V shed 11 bases, J shed 4 bases, and the junction held 6 bases outside the gene matches. Germline V gives CDR1 LNHDA, CDR2 SQIVND (reference sequence). CDR3 coding DNA: TGTGCCTGCGGACTAGCGGGGGGGCCTTACGAGCAGTACTTC. Translated, it gives CACGLAGGPYEQYF.

The chain carries TRBV27 and TRBJ2-6, with 7 bases identical to TRBD1. CDR1 and CDR2 (germline): MNHEY, SMNVEV (reference sequence). The trim removed 3 bases at V and 0 bases at J, leaving 8 bases unmatched. This CDR3 contains 18 residues. In DNA, the CDR3 is TGTGCCAGCAGTTTGTGGACAGGAACCTCCTCTGGGGCCAACGTCCTGACTTTC. Its translation: CASSLWTGTSSGANVLTF.

V gene TRBV21-1 combines with J gene TRBJ2-3; the table's D call, TRBD2, has no DNA check behind it. TRBV21-1 is listed as a pseudogene. The CDR3 covers 15 residues. The CDR3 region is CASSPRSGGTDTQYF. CDR3 sequence (DNA): TGTGCCAGCAGCCCCCGTAGCGGGGGGACAGATACGCAGTATTTT.

This clonotype was seen ten or more times. The chain employs TRBV29-1 and TRBJ2-2; maybe TRBD1 (5 bases). The ends were cut back, 4 bases at V and 1 base at J, with 10 bases in the middle. The CDR3 extends over 14 amino acids. Germline V gives CDR1 SQVTM, CDR2 ANQGSEA. CDR3 sequence reads: CSVGQGLNTGELFF. As DNA, the CDR3 is TGCAGCGTTGGGCAGGGTTTGAACACCGGGGAGCTGTTTTTT.

This sequence joins TRBV18 and TRBJ2-5; D gene uncertain. The germline CDR1 and CDR2 sequences are KGHSH and LQKENI. V was cut by 3 bases and J by 5 bases, with 13 bases left in between. CDR3 length: 14 amino acids. CDR3 DNA sequence: TGTGCCAGCTCACCTCGAAGTATCGAGGAGACCCAGTACTTC. Translation gives CASSPRSIEETQYF. The entire variable domain, with the rest obtained from reference TRBV18 and TRBJ2-5, is as follows: NAGVMQNPRHLVRRRGQEARLRCSPMKGHSHVYWYRQLPEEGLKFMVYLQKENIIDESGMPKERFSAEFPKEGPSILRIQQVVRGDSAAYFCASSPRSIEETQYFGPGTRLLVL.

This chain links TRBV4-2 with TRBJ2-2; 10 bases align to TRBD2. Trimming took 0 bases from V and 5 from J; bases not matched to a gene: 3. The length of the CDR3 is 16 residues. Per germline, CDR1 LGHNA and CDR2 YNFKEQ. Written as DNA, the CDR3 is TGTGCCAGCAGCCAAGAAGCGGGGGGGCCTACCGGGGAGCTGTTTTTT. Translating gives CASSQEAGGPTGELFF.

This clonotype was found many times. The chain couples TRBV5-1 to TRBJ2-7; no reliable D call. CDR3 length equals 14 residues. Germline assignment: CDR1 SGHRS and CDR2 YFSETQ. Trimming left V 0 bases short and J 7 bases short, with 14 bases between. The CDR3 nucleotides are TGCGCCAGCAGCTTGGGACACGGTGTCATAGAGCAGTACTTC. This translates into CASSLGHGVIEQYF. The whole variable domain, remainder taken from reference TRBV5-1 and TRBJ2-7, is KAGVTQTPRYLIKTRGQQVTLSCSPISGHRSVSWYQQTPGQGLQFLFEYFSETQRNKGNFPGRFSGRQFSNSRSEMNVSTLELGDSALYLCASSLGHGVIEQYFGPGTRLTVT.

The V gene is TRBV12-3 or TRBV12-4, the J gene TRBJ2-1; D perhaps matches TRBD1 (5 bases). The CDR3 extends over 14 amino acids. V was trimmed by 6 bases and J by 2 bases, leaving 11 bases between them. CDR3 in amino acids: CASRHTGTYNEQFF. The DNA of the CDR3 is TGTGCCAGCAGACACACAGGAACCTACAATGAGCAGTTCTTC.

The rearrangement uses TRBV20-1 and TRBJ1-6; the D gene is possibly TRBD1 (6 bases). With 0 bases removed from V and 4 bases from J, the gap between germline ends came to 34 bases. Germline V gives CDR1 DFQATT, CDR2 SNEGSKA (reference sequence). The CDR3 contains 23 residues. The CDR3 sequence: CSARDLRPGAQTGTSRYNSPLHF. CDR3 nucleotide sequence: TGCAGTGCTAGAGATTTGCGGCCGGGGGCCCAAACAGGGACATCTCGATATAATTCACCCCTCCACTTT.

The V call is TRBV12-3 or TRBV12-4, the J call TRBJ2-7; D is unresolved. V lost 0 bases, J lost 4 bases, and 13 bases lay in between. This CDR3 is built from 15 residues. CDR3 sequence reads: CASSLALSFNYEQYF. The CDR3, as DNA: TGTGCCAGCAGTTTAGCGCTAAGTTTTAATTACGAGCAGTACTTC.

V usage is TRBV12-3 or TRBV12-4 and J usage is TRBJ2-1; D could derive from TRBD1 or TRBD2 (5 bases each). The CDR3 runs 14 residues. Trimming shortened V by 11 bases and J by 3 bases, and 17 bases separated the two germline ends. In DNA, the CDR3 is TGTGCCTGCGAGGGACGGAGCGGCTACAATGAGCAGTTCTTC. This gives the protein CACEGRSGYNEQFF.

There are many counts of this clonotype. This chain uses TRBV7-9 with TRBJ2-7, with D perhaps matching TRBD1 (6 bases). Per the germline V gene, CDR1 is SEHNR and CDR2 is FQNEAQ (reference sequence). This CDR3 region has 14 residues. V lost 5 bases and J 1 base, leaving 12 bases between the germline ends. This CDR3 reads CASSPLDRSYEQYF. The CDR3 coding sequence is TGTGCCAGCAGCCCACTGGACAGATCCTACGAGCAGTACTTC.

There are a few counts of this clonotype. The CDR3 reads CASSQVLAGYNEQFF. The CDR3 bases are TGTGCCAGCAGCCAAGTATTAGCGGGCTACAATGAGCAGTTCTTC. This chain joins TRBV3-1 and TRBJ2-1; 7 bases are a match to TRBD2. The germline CDR1 and CDR2 sequences are LGHDT and YNNKEL (reference sequence). V lost 1 base to trimming and J lost 3 bases; unmatched junction nucleotides: 3. CDR3 size: 15 residues.

The genes are TRBV5-1 and TRBJ2-7, with D possibly being TRBD1 or TRBD2 (6 bases each). The CDR3 has 14 amino acids. V was trimmed by 3 bases and J by 4 bases, leaving 14 bases between them. In germline, CDR1 is SGHRS, CDR2 YFSETQ. CDR3 in amino acids: CASSSERGAYEQYF. The DNA of the CDR3 is TGCGCCAGCAGCTCTGAAAGGGGGGCATACGAGCAGTACTTC.

V is TRBV30 and J is TRBJ1-1, with 8 bases fitting TRBD1. Germline CDR1 and CDR2: GTSNPN and SVGIG (reference sequence). This CDR3 spans 15 amino acids. The trim removed 0 bases at V and 5 bases at J, leaving 8 bases unmatched. CDR3 residues: CAWSVPGGGQTEAFF. The CDR3 DNA is TGTGCCTGGAGTGTACCAGGGGGCGGTCAGACTGAAGCTTTCTTT.

V and J are TRBV12-3 or TRBV12-4 and TRBJ2-1; 9 bases line up with TRBD2. The J segment lost 8 bases and the V segment lost 2 bases, leaving 13 bases of the junction unmatched. The CDR3 contains 17 residues. The DNA of the CDR3 is TGTGCCAGCAGTTTATATTTGGTGCGGGGGGGCCCCGATGAGCAGTTCTTC. As protein: CASSLYLVRGGPDEQFF.

In regard to this clonotype: A read error may produce the germline difference seen at one junction end. The rearrangement uses TRBV7-8 and TRBJ2-1, with TRBD2 matching 8 bases. The CDR3 totals 17 residues. Germline V gives CDR1 SGHVS, CDR2 FQNEAQ. CDR3 loop: CASSPGAGGGIYNDQFF. The CDR3 bases are TGTGCCAGCAGCCCCGGGGCAGGCGGGGGGATTTACAATGACCAGTTCTTC. The whole variable domain, remainder taken from reference TRBV7-8 and TRBJ2-1, is GAGVSQSPRYKVAKRGQDVALRCDPISGHVSLFWYQQALGQGPEFLTYFQNEAQLDKSGLPSDRFFAERPEGSVSTLKIQRTQQEDSAVYLCASSPGAGGGIYNDQFFGPGTRLTVL.

At least ten counts were recorded for this clonotype. The chain joins TRBV12-3 or TRBV12-4 to TRBJ1-1, with TRBD1 as a possible D gene (5 bases). Between the trimmed V and J ends, which lost 6 bases and 1 base, there was a span of 9 bases. The CDR3 has 13 amino acids. In DNA, the CDR3 is TGTGCCAGCAGACTCAGGGAGAACACTGAAGCTTTCTTT. It encodes CASRLRENTEAFF.

The CDR3 loop is CASSGTGRGTGELFF. The CDR3 region has the DNA TGTGCCAGCAGCGGGACAGGGCGAGGCACCGGGGAGCTGTTTTTT. This chain connects TRBV9 to TRBJ2-2, with 8 nucleotides matching TRBD1. With 3 bases clipped from V and 4 bases from J, the junction kept 5 bases outside the gene matches. The CDR3 has 15 amino acids. Germline values: CDR1 SGDLS, CDR2 YYNGEE.

This clonotype has at least ten counts. V and J are TRBV7-9 and TRBJ1-1; D possibly corresponds to TRBD1 (5 bases). CDR1 and CDR2 from the germline V gene are SEHNR and FQNEAQ (reference sequence). The CDR3 covers 18 residues. Trimming cost V 7 bases and J 0 bases, with 24 bases left between them. CDR3 DNA: TGTGCCAGCACCGGACACCGTAGTCGGAACAGATTGAACACTGAAGCTTTCTTT. It yields the protein CASTGHRSRNRLNTEAFF. The full variable domain, in which reference TRBV7-9 and TRBJ1-1 provide the parts outside the CDR3, is DTGVSQNPRHKITKRGQNVTFRCDPISEHNRLYWYRQTLGQGPEFLTYFQNEAQLEKSRLLSDRFSAERPKGSFSTLEIQRTEQGDSAMYLCASTGHRSRNRLNTEAFFGQGTRLTVV.